This T cell receptor (beta chain) was sequenced in a study of T cell repertoires in cytomegalovirus infection. Study as a whole: Shared public TCR beta signatures pointed to both CMV infection and a matching HLA type.

The table lists this clonotype with many counts. The antigen is not known. One end of the junction is discordant with germline, which a read error may explain. The CDR3 is 15 amino acids. Germline CDR1 is SGHAT and CDR2 is FQNNGV. Study-wide findings and caveats: CMV-specific HLA-C-restricted TCR beta clonotypes dominated the ex vivo response.

TCRdb called the reads again in MiXCR, with one record for every CDR3 protein. The sample contains 100,000 to 150,000 distinct CDR3 sequences, approximately 9.2% of which appear only once. Sequencing used PBMCs. This rearrangement joins TRBV11-2 to TRBJ2-1; D assignment may be TRBD1 or TRBD2 (5 bases each). The receptor comes from a human donor in good health (CMV status not recorded). Some clones in this sample may be carry-over from other donors' samples. The CDR3 protein is CASSLAGTDYNERFF. The CDR3 nucleotides are TGTGCCAGCAGCTTAGCCGGGACGGATTACAATGAGCGGTTCTTC.